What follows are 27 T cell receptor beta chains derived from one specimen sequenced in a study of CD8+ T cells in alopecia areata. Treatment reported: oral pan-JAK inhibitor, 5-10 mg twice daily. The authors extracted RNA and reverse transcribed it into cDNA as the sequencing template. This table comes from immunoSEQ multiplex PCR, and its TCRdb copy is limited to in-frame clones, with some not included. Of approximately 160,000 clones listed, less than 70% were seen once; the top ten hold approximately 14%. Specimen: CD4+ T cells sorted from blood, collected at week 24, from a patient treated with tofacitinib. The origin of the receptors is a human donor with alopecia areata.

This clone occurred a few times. CDR3 bases: TGTGCCTGGAGTCAGAGGGTGAACACTGAAGCTTTCTTT. It encodes CAWSQRVNTEAFF. The chain recombines TRBV30 with TRBJ1-1; no firm D call. Germline V gene data show CDR1 as GTSNPN and CDR2 as SVGIG (reference sequence). CDR3 length: 13 amino acids. V lost 2 bases to trimming and J lost 0 bases, with 7 bases between them.

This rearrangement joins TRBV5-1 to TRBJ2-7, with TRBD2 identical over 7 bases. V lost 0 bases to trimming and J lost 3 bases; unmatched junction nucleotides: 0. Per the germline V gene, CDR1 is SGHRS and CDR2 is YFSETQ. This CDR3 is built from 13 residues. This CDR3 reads CASSLASGYEQYF. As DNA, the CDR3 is TGCGCCAGCAGCTTGGCTAGCGGCTACGAGCAGTACTTC.

The CDR3 bases are TGTGCCTGGAGTGTACCCGGAGGTGGGCAGTACTTC. Encoded protein: CAWSVPGGGQYF. The gene calls are TRBV30 and TRBJ2-7, with D perhaps TRBD2 (5 bases). Germline V lookup: CDR1 GTSNPN, CDR2 SVGIG (reference sequence). This CDR3 has 12 residues. Trimming left V 0 bases short and J 9 bases short, with 12 bases between.

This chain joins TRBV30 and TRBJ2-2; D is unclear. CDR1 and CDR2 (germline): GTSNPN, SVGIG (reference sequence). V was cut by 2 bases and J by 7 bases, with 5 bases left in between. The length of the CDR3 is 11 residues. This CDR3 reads CAWSSGGELFF. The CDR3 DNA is TGTGCCTGGAGTTCAGGCGGGGAGCTGTTTTTT.

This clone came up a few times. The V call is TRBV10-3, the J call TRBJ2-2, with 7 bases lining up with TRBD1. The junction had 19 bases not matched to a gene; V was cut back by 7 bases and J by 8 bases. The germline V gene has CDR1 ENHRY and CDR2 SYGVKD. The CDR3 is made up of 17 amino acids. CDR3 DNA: TGTGCCATCACTAAACTCCCGGGACAGAAAGCCGAAGGGGAGCTGTTTTTT. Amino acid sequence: CAITKLPGQKAEGELFF.

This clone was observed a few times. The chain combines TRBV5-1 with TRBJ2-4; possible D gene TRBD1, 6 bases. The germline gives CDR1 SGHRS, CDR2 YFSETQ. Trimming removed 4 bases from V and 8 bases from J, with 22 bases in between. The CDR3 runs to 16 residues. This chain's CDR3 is CASSRRADSLGDIQYF. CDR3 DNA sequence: TGCGCCAGCAGCCGTCGCGCGGACAGTTTGGGGGACATTCAGTACTTC.

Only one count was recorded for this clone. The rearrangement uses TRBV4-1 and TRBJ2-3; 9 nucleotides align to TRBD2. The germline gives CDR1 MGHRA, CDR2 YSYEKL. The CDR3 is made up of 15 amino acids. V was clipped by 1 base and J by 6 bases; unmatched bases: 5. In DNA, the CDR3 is TGCGCCAGCAGCCAAGTCGGACTAGCGACCGATACGCAGTATTTT. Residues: CASSQVGLATDTQYF.

CDR3 bases: TGTGCCATCAGTGGTGGGACCGATCCCACTGGTGAGCAGTACTTC. The encoded protein is CAISGGTDPTGEQYF. The rearrangement uses TRBV10-3 and TRBJ2-7; D is tentatively TRBD1 or TRBD2 (5 bases each). Germline CDR1 and CDR2: ENHRY and SYGVKD. The CDR3 length is 15 residues. V was trimmed by 4 bases and J by 7 bases, leaving 20 bases between them.

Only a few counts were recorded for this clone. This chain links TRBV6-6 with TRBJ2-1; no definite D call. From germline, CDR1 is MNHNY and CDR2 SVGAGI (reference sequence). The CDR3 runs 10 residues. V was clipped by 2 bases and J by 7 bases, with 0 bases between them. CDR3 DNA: TGTGCCAGCAGTTACAATGAGCAGTTCTTC. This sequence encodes CASSYNEQFF.

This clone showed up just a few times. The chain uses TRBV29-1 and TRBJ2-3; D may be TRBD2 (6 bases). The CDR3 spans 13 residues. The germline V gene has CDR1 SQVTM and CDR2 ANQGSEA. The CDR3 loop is CSLTGRNTDTQYF. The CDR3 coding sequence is TGCAGTCTCACCGGGAGAAACACAGATACGCAGTATTTT.

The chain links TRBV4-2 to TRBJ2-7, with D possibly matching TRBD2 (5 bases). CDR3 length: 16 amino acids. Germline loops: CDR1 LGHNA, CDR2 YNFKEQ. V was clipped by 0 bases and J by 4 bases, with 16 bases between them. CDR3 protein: CASSQDPGSSGYEQYF. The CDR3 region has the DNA TGTGCCAGCAGCCAAGATCCGGGATCCAGTGGGTACGAGCAGTACTTC.

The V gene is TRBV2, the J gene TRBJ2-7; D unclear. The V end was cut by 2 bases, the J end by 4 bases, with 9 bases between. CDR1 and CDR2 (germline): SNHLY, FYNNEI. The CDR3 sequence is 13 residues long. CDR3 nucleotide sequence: TGTGCCAGCAGTGAACGAGAAGGGTACGAGCAGTACTTC. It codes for CASSEREGYEQYF. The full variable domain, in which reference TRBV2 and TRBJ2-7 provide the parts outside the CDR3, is EPEVTQTPSHQVTQMGQEVILRCVPISNHLYFYWYRQILGQKVEFLVSFYNNEISEKSEIFDDQFSVERPDGSNFTLKIRSTKLEDSAMYFCASSEREGYEQYFGPGTRLTVT.

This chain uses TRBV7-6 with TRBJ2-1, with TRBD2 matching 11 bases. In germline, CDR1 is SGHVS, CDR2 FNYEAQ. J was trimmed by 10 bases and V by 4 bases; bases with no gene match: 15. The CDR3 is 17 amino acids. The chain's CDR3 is CASSSLNWPSGGREQFF. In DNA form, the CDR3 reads TGTGCCAGCAGCTCCCTAAATTGGCCTAGCGGGGGGCGCGAGCAGTTCTTC.

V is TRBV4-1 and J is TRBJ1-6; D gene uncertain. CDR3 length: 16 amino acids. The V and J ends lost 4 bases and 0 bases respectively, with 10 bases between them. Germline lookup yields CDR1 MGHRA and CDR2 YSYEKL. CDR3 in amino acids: CASSRRESSYNSPLHF. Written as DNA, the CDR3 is TGCGCCAGCAGCCGCCGGGAGAGCTCCTATAATTCACCCCTCCACTTT.

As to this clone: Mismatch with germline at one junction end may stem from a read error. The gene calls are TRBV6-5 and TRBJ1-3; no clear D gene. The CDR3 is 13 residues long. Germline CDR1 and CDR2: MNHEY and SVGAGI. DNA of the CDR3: TGTGCCAGCAGTTACTCGAGTGGAAGCACCATATATTTT. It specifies CASSYSSGSTIYF.

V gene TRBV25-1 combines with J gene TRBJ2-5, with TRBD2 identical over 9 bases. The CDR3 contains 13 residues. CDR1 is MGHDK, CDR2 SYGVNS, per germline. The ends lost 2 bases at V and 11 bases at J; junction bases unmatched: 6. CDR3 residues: CASSEPSGAIQYF. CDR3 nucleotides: TGTGCCAGCAGTGAACCTAGCGGGGCGATTCAGTACTTC.

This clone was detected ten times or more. The CDR3 nucleotides are TGTGCCAGCAGCCCGTCCGGGACAGGGGGCCGGCAGCCCCAGCATTTT. Translated, it gives CASSPSGTGGRQPQHF. The chain joins TRBV7-2 to TRBJ1-5; 12 nucleotides line up with TRBD1. The J segment lost 7 bases and the V segment lost 5 bases, leaving 9 bases of the junction unmatched. CDR3 length: 16 amino acids. Germline assignment: CDR1 SGHTA and CDR2 FQGNSA.

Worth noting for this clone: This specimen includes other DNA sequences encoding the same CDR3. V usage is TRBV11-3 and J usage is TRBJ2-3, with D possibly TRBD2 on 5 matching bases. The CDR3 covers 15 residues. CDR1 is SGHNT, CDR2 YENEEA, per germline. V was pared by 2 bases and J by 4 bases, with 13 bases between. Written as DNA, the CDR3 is TGTGCCAGCAGCTTACGGGGTGGAGTGGCAGATACGCAGTATTTT. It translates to CASSLRGGVADTQYF.

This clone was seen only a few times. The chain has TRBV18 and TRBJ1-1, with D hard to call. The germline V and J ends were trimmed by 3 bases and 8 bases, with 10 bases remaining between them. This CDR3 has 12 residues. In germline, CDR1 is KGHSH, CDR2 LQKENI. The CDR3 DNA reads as TGTGCCAGCTCACCTGGGGAAGGGGAAGCTTTCTTT. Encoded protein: CASSPGEGEAFF. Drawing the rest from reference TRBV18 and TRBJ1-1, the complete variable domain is NAGVMQNPRHLVRRRGQEARLRCSPMKGHSHVYWYRQLPEEGLKFMVYLQKENIIDESGMPKERFSAEFPKEGPSILRIQQVVRGDSAAYFCASSPGEGEAFFGQGTRLTVV.

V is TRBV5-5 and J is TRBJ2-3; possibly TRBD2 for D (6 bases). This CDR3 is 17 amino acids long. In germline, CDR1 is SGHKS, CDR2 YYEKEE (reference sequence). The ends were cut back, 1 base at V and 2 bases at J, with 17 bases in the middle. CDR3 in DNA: TGTGCCAGCAGCTTGAACGGGGGACCTTTAAACACAGATACGCAGTATTTT. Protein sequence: CASSLNGGPLNTDTQYF. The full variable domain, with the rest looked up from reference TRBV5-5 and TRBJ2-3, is DAGVTQSPTHLIKTRGQQVTLRCSPISGHKSVSWYQQVLGQGPQFIFQYYEKEERGRGNFPDRFSARQFPNYSSELNVNALLLGDSALYLCASSLNGGPLNTDTQYFGPGTRLTVL.

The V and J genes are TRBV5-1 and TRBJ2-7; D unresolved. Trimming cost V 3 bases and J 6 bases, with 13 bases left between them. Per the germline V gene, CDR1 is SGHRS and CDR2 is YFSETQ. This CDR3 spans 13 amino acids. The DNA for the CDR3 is TGCGCCAGCAGCTCAGCTGCCAGCCGCGAGCAGTACTTC. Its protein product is CASSSAASREQYF.

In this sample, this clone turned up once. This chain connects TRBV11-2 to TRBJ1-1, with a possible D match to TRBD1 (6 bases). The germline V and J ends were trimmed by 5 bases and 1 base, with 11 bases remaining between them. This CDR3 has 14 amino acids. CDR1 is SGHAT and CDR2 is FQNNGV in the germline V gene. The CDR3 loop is CASSKTGENTEAFF. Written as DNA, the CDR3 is TGTGCCAGCAGCAAGACAGGAGAGAACACTGAAGCTTTCTTT.

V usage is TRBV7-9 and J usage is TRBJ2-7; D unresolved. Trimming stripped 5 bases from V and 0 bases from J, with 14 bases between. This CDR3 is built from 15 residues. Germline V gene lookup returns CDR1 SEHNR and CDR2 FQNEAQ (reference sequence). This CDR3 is CASSPIATSSYEQYF. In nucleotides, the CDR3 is TGTGCCAGCAGCCCTATAGCTACGAGCTCCTACGAGCAGTACTTC.

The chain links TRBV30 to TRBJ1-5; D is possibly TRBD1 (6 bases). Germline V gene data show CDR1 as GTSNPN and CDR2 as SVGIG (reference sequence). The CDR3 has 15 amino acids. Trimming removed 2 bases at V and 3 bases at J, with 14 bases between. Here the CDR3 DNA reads TGTGCCTGGAGTAGTAAGGGGGGTTTCAATCAGCCCCAGCATTTT. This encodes CAWSSKGGFNQPQHF.

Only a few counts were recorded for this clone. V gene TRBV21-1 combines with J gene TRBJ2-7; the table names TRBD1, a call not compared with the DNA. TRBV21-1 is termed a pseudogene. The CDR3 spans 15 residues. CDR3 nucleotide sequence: TGTGCCAGCAGCAATTGGGCAGGGGGCAAGGACGAGCAGTACTTC. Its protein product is CASSNWAGGKDEQYF.

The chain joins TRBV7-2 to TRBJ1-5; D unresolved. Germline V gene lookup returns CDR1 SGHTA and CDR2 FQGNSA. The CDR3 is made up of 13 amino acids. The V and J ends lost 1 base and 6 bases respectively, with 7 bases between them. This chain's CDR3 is CASSLVSRQPQHF. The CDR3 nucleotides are TGTGCCAGCAGCTTAGTAAGCCGTCAGCCCCAGCATTTT.

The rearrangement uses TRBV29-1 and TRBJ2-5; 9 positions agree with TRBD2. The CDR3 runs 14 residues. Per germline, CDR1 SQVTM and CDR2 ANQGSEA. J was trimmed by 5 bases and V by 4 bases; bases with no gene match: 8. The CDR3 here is CSVVAGGPSETQYF. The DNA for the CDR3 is TGCAGCGTTGTGGCGGGGGGGCCTAGTGAGACCCAGTACTTC.